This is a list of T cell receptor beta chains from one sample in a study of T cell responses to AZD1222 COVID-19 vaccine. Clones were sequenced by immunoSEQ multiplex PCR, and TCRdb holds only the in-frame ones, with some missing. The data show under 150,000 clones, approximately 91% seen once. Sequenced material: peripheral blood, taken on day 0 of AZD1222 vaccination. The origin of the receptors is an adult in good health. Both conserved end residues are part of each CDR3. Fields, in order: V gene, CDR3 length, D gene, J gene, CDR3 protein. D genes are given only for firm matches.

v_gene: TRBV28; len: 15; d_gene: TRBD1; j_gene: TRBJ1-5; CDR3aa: CASSITGTGTQPQHF
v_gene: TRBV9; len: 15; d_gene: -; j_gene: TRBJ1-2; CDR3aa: CASSVAQGPNYGYTF
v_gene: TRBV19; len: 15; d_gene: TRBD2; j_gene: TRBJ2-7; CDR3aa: CASSIDSSGNYEQYF
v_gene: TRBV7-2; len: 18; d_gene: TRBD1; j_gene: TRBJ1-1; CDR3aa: CASSLAGPTGYVNTEAFF
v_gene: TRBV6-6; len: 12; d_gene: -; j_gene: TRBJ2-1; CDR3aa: CASSSRNNEQFF
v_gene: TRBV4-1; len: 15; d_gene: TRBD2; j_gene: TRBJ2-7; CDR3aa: CASSRLAGGPDEQYF
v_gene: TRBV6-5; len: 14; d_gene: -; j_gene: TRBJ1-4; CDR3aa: CASRPDWAHEKLFF
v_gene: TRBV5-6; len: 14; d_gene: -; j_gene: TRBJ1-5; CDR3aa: CASSLGTVYQPQHF
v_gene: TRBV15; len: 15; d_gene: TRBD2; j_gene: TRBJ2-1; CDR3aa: CATVQSGSPYNEQFF
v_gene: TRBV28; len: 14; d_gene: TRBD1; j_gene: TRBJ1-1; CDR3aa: CASSKDRPNTEAFF
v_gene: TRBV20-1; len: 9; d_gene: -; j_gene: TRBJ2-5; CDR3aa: CGLEETQYF